These T cell receptor beta chains were read from a single sample in a study of Ad26.COV2.S vaccination and SARS-CoV-2 variants. The data were produced by immunoSEQ multiplex PCR, yet TCRdb's version contains in-frame clones alone and is incomplete. The data show a few hundred thousand clones, 92% seen once. The source material was peripheral blood, sampled in a trial of Ad26.COV2.S vaccine versus placebo. The receptors were sampled from a person aged 18-60 years who received the Ad26.COV2.S COVID-19 vaccine or a placebo. Each CDR3 is given with its conserved first and last residue. Each record gives: J gene, D gene, clone size, V gene, CDR3 DNA, CDR3 protein. A D gene is named only where the DNA matches it firmly. Clone size, where shown, is once, few, many, or a class for clones that have expanded.

j_call: TRBJ2-7; d_call: TRBD1; clone_size: .; v_call: TRBV9; cdr3_nt: TGTGCCAGCAGCCCACAGGGGGCGGGCGGCGAGCAGTACTTC; cdr3_aa: CASSPQGAGGEQYF
j_call: TRBJ1-2; d_call: .; clone_size: .; v_call: TRBV5-5; cdr3_nt: TGTGCCAGCACCTCCGACGGACAGTGGGTTGATGGCTACACCTTC; cdr3_aa: CASTSDGQWVDGYTF
j_call: TRBJ1-1; d_call: .; clone_size: .; v_call: TRBV29-1; cdr3_nt: TGCAGCGTTGAACTACCCAACGGAGCTTTCTTT; cdr3_aa: CSVELPNGAFF
j_call: TRBJ2-6; d_call: .; clone_size: once; v_call: TRBV2; cdr3_nt: TGTGCCAGCAGTAACCGGGGACGGCGAGCCTCTGGGGCCAACGTCCTGACTTTC; cdr3_aa: CASSNRGRRASGANVLTF
j_call: TRBJ2-3; d_call: TRBD1; clone_size: .; v_call: TRBV9; cdr3_nt: TGTGCCAGCAGCGAGGGACAGGGCTTGTTGACGCAGTATTTT; cdr3_aa: CASSEGQGLLTQYF
j_call: TRBJ1-1; d_call: .; clone_size: .; v_call: TRBV7-9; cdr3_nt: TGTGCCAGCAGCTTAGTCGGGGTGAACACTGAAGCTTTCTTT; cdr3_aa: CASSLVGVNTEAFF
j_call: TRBJ2-7; d_call: TRBD1; clone_size: .; v_call: TRBV28; cdr3_nt: TGTGCCAGCAGTTTGGGGGGACAGGGCACCTACGAGCAGTACTTC; cdr3_aa: CASSLGGQGTYEQYF
j_call: TRBJ2-1; d_call: .; clone_size: .; v_call: TRBV4-2; cdr3_nt: TGTGCCAGCAGCCAAGTTTCGGGTTTAAGGGTCGACAATGAGCAGTTCTTC; cdr3_aa: CASSQVSGLRVDNEQFF
j_call: TRBJ1-1; d_call: .; clone_size: .; v_call: TRBV5-6; cdr3_nt: TGTGCCAGCAGCCGCCTCGGACAAAACACTGAAGCTTTCTTT; cdr3_aa: CASSRLGQNTEAFF
j_call: TRBJ2-5; d_call: .; clone_size: .; v_call: TRBV2; cdr3_nt: TGTGCCAGCAGTGATCGGAACAGGCAAGAGACCCAGTACTTC; cdr3_aa: CASSDRNRQETQYF
j_call: TRBJ1-4; d_call: .; clone_size: .; v_call: TRBV5-1; cdr3_nt: TGCGCCAGCAGCCTCGGACAGAATGAAAAACTGTTTTTT; cdr3_aa: CASSLGQNEKLFF